Listed here are 28 T cell receptor beta chains from one sample, sequenced in a study of blood T cell repertoires in COVID-19. Using immunoSEQ multiplex PCR, the repertoire was profiled, and TCRdb retains in-frame clones only, with some absent. The sample yields approximately 170,000 clones, roughly 86% seen once. The specimen was peripheral blood. These receptors originate from a woman at least 80 years old with COVID-19, enrolled during active disease.

This sequence joins TRBV2 and TRBJ2-2; 7 bases map to TRBD1. The length of the CDR3 is 16 residues. Germline CDR1 reads SNHLY; CDR2 reads FYNNEI. Unmatched junction bases numbered 5, after V lost 3 bases and J lost 1 base. The CDR3: CASSDPRTGNTGELFF. DNA for the CDR3: TGTGCCAGCAGTGACCCCAGGACAGGGAACACCGGGGAGCTGTTTTTT.

The CDR3 spells CSATGRSSGNTIYF. In nucleotides, the CDR3 is TGCAGCGCGACAGGGCGAAGCTCTGGAAACACCATATATTTT. The chain recombines TRBV29-1 with TRBJ1-3; 7 nucleotides align to TRBD1. The CDR3 consists of 14 residues. Germline V gene data show CDR1 as SQVTM and CDR2 as ANQGSEA. V was pared by 7 bases and J by 0 bases, with 6 bases of the junction left unmatched.

Here the CDR3 reads CASSLAGGNQPQHF. CDR3 DNA sequence: TGTGCCAGTAGCTTAGCCGGGGGCAATCAGCCCCAGCATTTT. J is TRBJ1-5 and V is TRBV19; D call uncertain. Between the trimmed V and J ends, which lost 6 bases and 2 bases, there was a span of 11 bases. Germline lookup yields CDR1 LNHDA and CDR2 SQIVND (reference sequence). The CDR3 runs to 14 residues.

The V and J genes are TRBV5-1 and TRBJ1-4, with D perhaps TRBD1 (5 bases). Trimming pared 4 bases from V and 4 bases from J, leaving 14 bases between. Germline assignment: CDR1 SGHRS and CDR2 YFSETQ. The CDR3 sequence is 15 residues long. Here the CDR3 reads CASSGQGSYNEKLFF. CDR3 bases: TGCGCCAGCAGCGGTCAGGGTTCATATAATGAAAAACTGTTTTTT.

Here the CDR3 reads CATSRDLGVNTDTQYF. In DNA, the CDR3 is TGTGCCACCAGCAGAGATCTAGGGGTGAACACAGATACGCAGTATTTT. The rearrangement joins TRBV15 to TRBJ2-3, with TRBD1 as a possible D gene (5 bases). The germline gives CDR1 LNHNV, CDR2 YYDKDF (reference sequence). V was trimmed by 0 bases and J by 2 bases, leaving 12 bases between them. The CDR3 consists of 16 residues.

The J gene is TRBJ2-1, the V gene TRBV10-3, with D unresolved. Trimming left V 8 bases short and J 4 bases short, with 12 bases between. The length of the CDR3 is 13 residues. Germline V CDR1 and CDR2: ENHRY, SYGVKD. This CDR3 reads CAISAVEYNEQFF. CDR3 DNA: TGTGCCATCTCGGCGGTTGAATACAATGAGCAGTTCTTC.

The chain joins TRBV19 to TRBJ2-1, with D perhaps TRBD1 (5 bases). CDR1 and CDR2 from the germline V gene are LNHDA and SQIVND (reference sequence). This CDR3 is built from 19 residues. Trimming took off 5 bases at V and 2 bases at J, with 25 bases between the two ends. The DNA of the CDR3 is TGTGCCAGTAGTGGGGCATTTGGTAGTCGAGACTCTCCCTACAATGAGCAGTTCTTC. It encodes CASSGAFGSRDSPYNEQFF.

This clone is labeled as medium-sized. This chain connects TRBV15 to TRBJ2-1; the match to TRBD2 covers 9 bases. Germline V gene lookup returns CDR1 LNHNV and CDR2 YYDKDF (reference sequence). V was clipped by 0 bases and J by 6 bases; unmatched bases: 3. The CDR3 runs 15 residues. The CDR3 sequence is CATSRDRSGSNEQFF. The CDR3, as DNA: TGTGCCACCAGCAGAGATCGTAGCGGGAGCAATGAGCAGTTCTTC.

This clone was picked up a small number of times. V gene TRBV5-1 combines with J gene TRBJ1-2, with TRBD1 matching over 9 bases. This CDR3 contains 13 residues. Germline assignment: CDR1 SGHRS and CDR2 YFSETQ. The ends lost 4 bases at V and 7 bases at J; junction bases unmatched: 5. CDR3 amino acids: CASSEGQGSGYTF. Written as DNA, the CDR3 is TGCGCCAGCAGCGAGGGACAGGGCTCTGGCTACACCTTC.

The V gene is TRBV6-6, the J gene TRBJ2-1; 11 bases agree with TRBD2. Germline-derived CDR1 and CDR2 are MNHNY and SVGAGI (reference sequence). J was trimmed by 5 bases and V by 6 bases; bases with no gene match: 9. The CDR3 totals 16 residues. The CDR3 DNA follows: TGTGCCAGCAGCTTTCGGACTAGCGGGTTGGACAATGAGCAGTTCTTC. Translated, it gives CASSFRTSGLDNEQFF.

V and J are TRBV19 and TRBJ2-1, with TRBD2 identical over 8 bases. Trimming cost V 3 bases and J 7 bases; bases outside gene matches: 8. Germline V gene sequence: CDR1 LNHDA, CDR2 SQIVND (reference sequence). This CDR3 is built from 15 residues. CDR3 residues: CASSIPSGLGNEQFF. The CDR3 coding sequence is TGTGCCAGTAGTATCCCTAGCGGGTTGGGGAATGAGCAGTTCTTC. Complete variable domain (other parts from reference TRBV19 and TRBJ2-1): DGGITQSPKYLFRKEGQNVTLSCEQNLNHDAMYWYRQDPGQGLRLIYYSQIVNDFQKGDIAEGYSVSREKKESFPLTVTSAQKNPTAFYLCASSIPSGLGNEQFFGPGTRLTVL.

This chain connects TRBV19 to TRBJ1-1; a possible D gene is TRBD1 (5 bases). The CDR3 is 15 amino acids. The germline V and J ends were trimmed by 6 bases and 2 bases, with 16 bases remaining between them. Germline CDR1 reads LNHDA; CDR2 reads SQIVND (reference sequence). The CDR3 sequence: CASRPGLADNTEAFF. CDR3 coding DNA: TGTGCCAGTAGGCCAGGGTTGGCCGATAACACTGAAGCTTTCTTT. Full variable domain (rest looked up from reference TRBV19 and TRBJ1-1): DGGITQSPKYLFRKEGQNVTLSCEQNLNHDAMYWYRQDPGQGLRLIYYSQIVNDFQKGDIAEGYSVSREKKESFPLTVTSAQKNPTAFYLCASRPGLADNTEAFFGQGTRLTVV.

The chain recombines TRBV12-3 or TRBV12-4 with TRBJ2-1, with 7 bases aligning to TRBD1. This CDR3 spans 13 amino acids. The J segment lost 7 bases and the V segment lost 5 bases, leaving 5 bases of the junction unmatched. The CDR3, as DNA: TGTGCCAGCAGTCCGGGACAGTATAATGAGCAGTTCTTC. Its protein product is CASSPGQYNEQFF.

The V call is TRBV10-3, the J call TRBJ2-7, with TRBD2 matching over 9 bases. Germline loops: CDR1 ENHRY, CDR2 SYGVKD. The V gene end was trimmed by 3 bases and the J gene end by 5 bases; junction bases not matched to a gene: 8. The CDR3 has 15 amino acids. CDR3 protein: CAISDLAGGPNEQYF. The CDR3 nucleotides read TGTGCCATCAGTGATTTGGCGGGAGGGCCTAACGAGCAGTACTTC.

The rearrangement links TRBV4-1 to TRBJ1-6; unclear D gene. Germline loops: CDR1 MGHRA, CDR2 YSYEKL. This CDR3 spans 14 amino acids. V lost 0 bases and J lost 10, with 10 bases in between. The DNA for the CDR3 is TGCGCCAGCAGCCAAGAATCCAGGAACTCACCCCTCCACTTT. Amino acid sequence: CASSQESRNSPLHF.

In the case of this clone: Because the CDR3's place on the DNA is in doubt, the DNA is left out and the CDR3 is given as listed by TCRdb. The CDR3 region is CSASLSWDSYEQYF. The chain links TRBV20-1 to TRBJ2-7; TRBD1 reflects the table's D call only, with no check against the DNA. Inclusive of both ends, the CDR3 amounts to 14 amino acids. CDR1 and CDR2 (germline): DFQATT, SNEGSKA (reference sequence).

This chain connects TRBV2 to TRBJ1-2; TRBD1 matches 7 bases. Germline CDR1 is SNHLY and CDR2 is FYNNEI. CDR3 length: 16 residues. Trimming at V came to 3 bases and at J to 6 bases, leaving 13 bases not matched to a gene. CDR3 in amino acids: CASSDDLQDRWDGYTF. The CDR3 DNA reads TGTGCCAGCAGTGATGACCTCCAGGACAGGTGGGATGGCTACACCTTC.

This clone was seen once. The rearrangement joins TRBV15 to TRBJ2-7, with 7 bases lining up with TRBD1. The CDR3 length is 14 residues. The V segment lost 4 bases and the J segment 0 bases; nucleotides outside the gene matches: 3. CDR1 and CDR2 from the germline V gene are LNHNV and YYDKDF (reference sequence). The CDR3 loop is CATSTGQDSYEQYF. CDR3 coding DNA: TGTGCCACCAGCACCGGACAGGACTCCTACGAGCAGTACTTC.

A few counts support this clone. The chain links TRBV3-1 (or the pseudogene TRBV3-2) to TRBJ1-1, with D uncertain. V was clipped by 3 bases and J by 4 bases, with 6 bases between them. The CDR3 loop spans 12 amino acids. CDR1 is LGHDT and CDR2 is YNNKEL in the germline V gene (reference sequence). CDR3 sequence reads: CASSQGSTEAFF. The CDR3 region has the DNA TGTGCCAGCAGCCAGGGGAGCACTGAAGCTTTCTTT.

Here the CDR3 reads CASSPEASGNTIYF. CDR3 coding DNA: TGTGCCAGCAGCCCGGAGGCCTCTGGAAACACCATATATTTT. J is TRBJ1-3 and V is TRBV7-2; no firm D call. The CDR3 runs to 14 residues. Germline V CDR1 and CDR2: SGHTA, FQGNSA. Trimming took off 5 bases at V and 0 bases at J, with 8 bases between the two ends.

The chain carries TRBV12-3 or TRBV12-4 and TRBJ2-3; D is unresolved. The CDR3 is 12 amino acids. Trimming shortened V by 5 bases and J by 14 bases, and 17 bases separated the two germline ends. CDR3 nucleotide sequence: TGTGCCAGCAGTCCCACCTCGTCTCACGGGTATTTT. Its protein is CASSPTSSHGYF.

The chain is built from TRBV28 and TRBJ2-5, with D perhaps TRBD2 (6 bases). The germline V gene has CDR1 MDHEN and CDR2 SYDVKM. The CDR3 totals 17 residues. Trimming removed 5 bases from V and 5 bases from J, with 24 bases in between. CDR3 region: CASSAPGVGVGWETQYF. The CDR3 region has the DNA TGTGCCAGCAGTGCCCCGGGGGTGGGAGTAGGTTGGGAGACCCAGTACTTC. Looking up the rest from reference TRBV28 and TRBJ2-5 gives the full variable domain: DVKVTQSSRYLVKRTGEKVFLECVQDMDHENMFWYRQDPGLGLRLIYFSYDVKMKEKGDIPEGYSVSREKKERFSLILESASTNQTSMYLCASSAPGVGVGWETQYFGPGTRLLVL.

The J gene is TRBJ1-5, the V gene TRBV5-1; unclear D gene. The CDR3 is made up of 16 amino acids. V lost 1 base and J 4 bases, leaving 15 bases between the germline ends. From germline, CDR1 is SGHRS and CDR2 YFSETQ. CDR3 residues: CASSLFGPGLNQPQHF. Here the CDR3 DNA reads TGCGCCAGCAGCTTGTTCGGGCCAGGACTTAATCAGCCCCAGCATTTT.

This chain links TRBV28 with TRBJ1-6; the D is unclear. The V and J ends lost 7 bases and 10 bases respectively, with 11 bases between them. The V gene's germline CDR1 is MDHEN and CDR2 SYDVKM. This CDR3 has 12 residues. The chain's CDR3 is CASINRGSPLHF. As DNA, the CDR3 is TGTGCCAGCATTAATCGGGGATCACCCCTCCACTTT. The variable domain in full, with the rest retrieved from reference TRBV28 and TRBJ1-6, is DVKVTQSSRYLVKRTGEKVFLECVQDMDHENMFWYRQDPGLGLRLIYFSYDVKMKEKGDIPEGYSVSREKKERFSLILESASTNQTSMYLCASINRGSPLHFGNGTRLTVT.

This sequence joins TRBV3-1 (or the pseudogene TRBV3-2) and TRBJ2-4, with unresolved D. The CDR3 covers 12 residues. Trimming stripped 2 bases from V and 7 bases from J, with 6 bases between. Per germline, CDR1 LGHDT and CDR2 YNNKEL (reference sequence). Here the CDR3 DNA reads TGTGCCAGCAGCCAAAATCCGAACATTCAGTACTTC. This sequence encodes CASSQNPNIQYF.

The chain recombines TRBV15 with TRBJ1-4, with TRBD1 identical over 8 bases. The ends lost 2 bases at V and 8 bases at J; junction bases unmatched: 7. CDR3 length: 15 residues. Per germline, CDR1 LNHNV and CDR2 YYDKDF (reference sequence). CDR3 coding DNA: TGTGCCACCAGCAGACCGGGACAGGAGGGCGAAAAACTGTTTTTT. This translates into CATSRPGQEGEKLFF.

The chain uses TRBV18 and TRBJ1-3, with 10 bases fitting TRBD1. The CDR3 is 16 residues long. The V gene's germline CDR1 is KGHSH and CDR2 LQKENI. The V and J ends lost 6 bases and 2 bases, in that order; junction bases with no gene match: 7. CDR3 nucleotide sequence: TGTGCCAGCTCTCTCGGGACAGGGGTGACTGGAAACACCATATATTTT. Encoded protein: CASSLGTGVTGNTIYF. Together with reference TRBV18 and TRBJ1-3, the CDR3 gives the full variable domain: NAGVMQNPRHLVRRRGQEARLRCSPMKGHSHVYWYRQLPEEGLKFMVYLQKENIIDESGMPKERFSAEFPKEGPSILRIQQVVRGDSAAYFCASSLGTGVTGNTIYFGEGSWLTVV.

The V gene is TRBV7-3, the J gene TRBJ2-1, with 7 bases matching TRBD1. This CDR3 has 13 amino acids. The V gene's germline CDR1 is SGHTA and CDR2 FQGTGA. V lost 4 bases to trimming and J lost 7 bases; unmatched junction nucleotides: 4. CDR3 sequence (DNA): TGTGCCAGCAGCTACGGGACAGAGAATGAGCAGTTCTTC. Amino acid sequence: CASSYGTENEQFF.